This entry features one TCR beta chain sequence. Other DNA sequences within the sample encode an identical CDR3. In assigning cohorts, the study relied on participant-reported clinical history. This sample is drawn from a study of blood T cell repertoires in COVID-19. There are 11 residues in the CDR3. Germline CDR1 LGHDT, CDR2 YNNKEL (reference sequence). V lost 6 bases to trimming and J lost 5 bases, with 7 bases between them. Some clones are missing from TCRdb's copy, which holds only in-frame ones; the method was immunoSEQ multiplex PCR. The sample lists roughly 200,000 clones, roughly nine tenths seen once, with more than 2% in the top ten.

The sequence was collected from a young woman who had recovered from COVID-19. Sequences were obtained from PBMCs or T cells enriched from blood (not recorded which). The V gene is TRBV3-1 (or the pseudogene TRBV3-2), the J gene TRBJ1-1; no reliable D call. CDR3 residues: CASRGGTEAFF. CDR3 DNA sequence: TGTGCCAGCAGAGGAGGGACTGAAGCTTTCTTT.